What follows describes a single T cell receptor beta chain. The V gene's germline CDR1 is SNHLY and CDR2 FYNNEI. V lost 7 bases to trimming and J lost 4 bases, with 13 bases between them. The CDR3 is 13 amino acids. The sample originates from a study of blood T cell repertoires in COVID-19. Study summary: Donors in the United States, Italy and Spain gave samples during acute or convalescent COVID-19.

The method was immunoSEQ multiplex PCR; TCRdb's version includes in-frame clones alone and lacks a portion of them. The sample yields a few hundred thousand clones, about 85% seen once. Source material: peripheral blood. This sequence joins TRBV2 and TRBJ1-1; D perhaps matches TRBD1 (5 bases). This clonotype was obtained from a woman aged 55-69 years who had recovered from COVID-19. The CDR3 loop is CASTGMMGTEAFF. In DNA form, the CDR3 reads TGTGCCAGCACAGGGATGATGGGCACTGAAGCTTTCTTT.